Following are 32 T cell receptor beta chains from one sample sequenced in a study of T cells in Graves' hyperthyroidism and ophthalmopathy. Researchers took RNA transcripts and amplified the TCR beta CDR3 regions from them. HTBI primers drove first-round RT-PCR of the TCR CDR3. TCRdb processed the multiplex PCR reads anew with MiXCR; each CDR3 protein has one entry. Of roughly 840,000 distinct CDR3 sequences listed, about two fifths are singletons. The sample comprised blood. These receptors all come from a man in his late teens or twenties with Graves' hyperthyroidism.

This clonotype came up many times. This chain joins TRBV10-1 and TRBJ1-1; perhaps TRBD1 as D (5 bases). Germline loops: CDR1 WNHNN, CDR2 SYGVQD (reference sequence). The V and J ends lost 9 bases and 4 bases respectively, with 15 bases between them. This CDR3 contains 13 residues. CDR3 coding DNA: TGCGCCAGGGAAGGGGACCCTGGCACTGAAGCTTTCTTT. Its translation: CAREGDPGTEAFF.

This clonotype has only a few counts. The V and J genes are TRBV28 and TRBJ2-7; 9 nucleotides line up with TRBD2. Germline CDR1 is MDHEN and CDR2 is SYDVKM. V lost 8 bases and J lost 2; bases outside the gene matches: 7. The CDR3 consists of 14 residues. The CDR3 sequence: CASLTSGRPYEQYF. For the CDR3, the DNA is TGTGCCAGCCTCACTAGCGGGCGCCCCTACGAGCAGTACTTC.

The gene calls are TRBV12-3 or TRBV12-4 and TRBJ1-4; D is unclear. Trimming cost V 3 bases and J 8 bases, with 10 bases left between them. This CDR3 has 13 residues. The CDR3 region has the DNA TGTGCCAGCAGTTTGAATAGGGCAGAAAAACTGTTTTTT. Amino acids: CASSLNRAEKLFF.

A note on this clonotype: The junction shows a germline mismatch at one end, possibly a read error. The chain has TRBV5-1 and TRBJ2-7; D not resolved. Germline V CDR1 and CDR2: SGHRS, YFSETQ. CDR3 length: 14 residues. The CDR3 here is CANSHPWTSYEQYF. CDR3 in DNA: TGCGCCAACAGCCACCCCTGGACCTCCTACGAGCAGTACTTC.

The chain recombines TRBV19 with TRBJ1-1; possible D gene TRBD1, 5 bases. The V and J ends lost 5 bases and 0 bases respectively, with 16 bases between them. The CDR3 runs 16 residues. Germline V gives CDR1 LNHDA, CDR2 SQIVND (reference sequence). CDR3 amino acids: CASSGRDRLMNTEAFF. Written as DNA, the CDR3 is TGTGCCAGTAGTGGTAGGGACCGATTAATGAACACTGAAGCTTTCTTT.

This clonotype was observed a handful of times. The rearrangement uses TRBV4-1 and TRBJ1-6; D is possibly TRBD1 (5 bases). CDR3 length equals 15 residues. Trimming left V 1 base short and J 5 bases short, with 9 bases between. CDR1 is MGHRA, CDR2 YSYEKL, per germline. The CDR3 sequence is CASSQVTADNSPLHF. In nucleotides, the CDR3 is TGCGCCAGCAGCCAAGTGACAGCGGATAATTCACCCCTCCACTTT.

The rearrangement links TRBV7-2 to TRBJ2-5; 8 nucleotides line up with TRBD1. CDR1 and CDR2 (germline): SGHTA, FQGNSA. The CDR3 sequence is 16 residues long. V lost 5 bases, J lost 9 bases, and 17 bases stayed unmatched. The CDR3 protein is CASSGKEQGAVEPQYF. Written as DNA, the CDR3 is TGTGCCAGCAGCGGAAAGGAGCAGGGGGCGGTGGAGCCCCAGTACTTC. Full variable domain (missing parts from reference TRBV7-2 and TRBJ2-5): GAGVSQSPSNKVTEKGKDVELRCDPISGHTALYWYRQSLGQGLEFLIYFQGNSAPDKSGLPSDRFSAERTGGSVSTLTIQRTQQEDSAVYLCASSGKEQGAVEPQYFGPGTRLLVL.

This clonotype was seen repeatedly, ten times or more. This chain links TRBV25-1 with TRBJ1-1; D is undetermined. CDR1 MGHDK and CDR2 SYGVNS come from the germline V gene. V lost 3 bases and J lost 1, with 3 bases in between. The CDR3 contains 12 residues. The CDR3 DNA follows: TGTGCCAGCAGTGACTGGAACACTGAAGCTTTCTTT. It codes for CASSDWNTEAFF.

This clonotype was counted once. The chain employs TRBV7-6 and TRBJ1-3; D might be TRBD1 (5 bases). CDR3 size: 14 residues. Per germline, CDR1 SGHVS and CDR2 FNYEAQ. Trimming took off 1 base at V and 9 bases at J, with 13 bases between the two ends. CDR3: CASSLGVQGSTIYF. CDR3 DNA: TGTGCCAGCAGCTTAGGGGTTCAGGGCAGCACCATATATTTT. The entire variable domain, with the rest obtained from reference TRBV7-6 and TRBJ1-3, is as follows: GAGVSQSPRYKVTKRGQDVALRCDPISGHVSLYWYRQALGQGPEFLTYFNYEAQQDKSGLPNDRFSAERPEGSISTLTIQRTEQRDSAMYRCASSLGVQGSTIYFGEGSWLTVV.

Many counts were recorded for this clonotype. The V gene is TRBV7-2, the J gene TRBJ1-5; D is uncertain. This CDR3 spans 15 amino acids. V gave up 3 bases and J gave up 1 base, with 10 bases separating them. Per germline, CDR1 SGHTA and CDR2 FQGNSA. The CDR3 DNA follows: TGTGCCAGCAGCTTGGGCAGAGTGAGCAATCAGCCCCAGCATTTT. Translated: CASSLGRVSNQPQHF.

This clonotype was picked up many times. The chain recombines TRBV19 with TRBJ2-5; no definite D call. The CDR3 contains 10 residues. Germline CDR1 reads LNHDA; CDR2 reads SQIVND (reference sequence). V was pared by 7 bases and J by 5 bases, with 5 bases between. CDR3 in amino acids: CASINETQYF. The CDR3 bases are TGTGCCAGTATAAATGAGACCCAGTACTTC.

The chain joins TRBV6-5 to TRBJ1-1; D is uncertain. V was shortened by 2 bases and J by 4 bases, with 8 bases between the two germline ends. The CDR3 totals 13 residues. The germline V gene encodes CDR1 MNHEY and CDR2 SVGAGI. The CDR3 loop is CASSYRVGTEAFF. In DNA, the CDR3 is TGTGCCAGCAGTTACCGGGTGGGCACTGAAGCTTTCTTT.

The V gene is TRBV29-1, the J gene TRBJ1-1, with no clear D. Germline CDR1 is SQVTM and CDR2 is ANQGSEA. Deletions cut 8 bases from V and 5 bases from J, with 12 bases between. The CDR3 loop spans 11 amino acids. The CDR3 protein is CSLGGVTEAFF. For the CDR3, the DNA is TGCAGCTTGGGTGGGGTGACTGAAGCTTTCTTT.

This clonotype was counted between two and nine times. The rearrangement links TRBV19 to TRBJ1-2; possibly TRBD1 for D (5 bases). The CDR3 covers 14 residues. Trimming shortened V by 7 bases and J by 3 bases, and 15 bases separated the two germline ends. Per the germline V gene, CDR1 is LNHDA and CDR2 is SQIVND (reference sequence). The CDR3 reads CASTPRGEYYGYTF. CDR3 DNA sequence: TGTGCCAGTACCCCAAGGGGAGAGTACTATGGCTACACCTTC.

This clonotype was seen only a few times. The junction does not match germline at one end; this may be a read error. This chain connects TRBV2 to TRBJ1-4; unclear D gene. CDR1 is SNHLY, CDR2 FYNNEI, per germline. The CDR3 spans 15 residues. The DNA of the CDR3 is TGTGCCAGCAATGAAGGTGTACAAACTAATGAAAAACTGTTTTTT. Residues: CASNEGVQTNEKLFF.

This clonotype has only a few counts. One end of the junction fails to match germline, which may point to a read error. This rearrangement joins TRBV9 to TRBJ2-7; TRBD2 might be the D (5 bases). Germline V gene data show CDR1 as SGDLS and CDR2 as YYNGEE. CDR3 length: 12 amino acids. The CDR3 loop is CASSPGVGTLDF. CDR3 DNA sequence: TGTGCCAGCAGCCCCGGGGTCGGCACACTAGACTTC.

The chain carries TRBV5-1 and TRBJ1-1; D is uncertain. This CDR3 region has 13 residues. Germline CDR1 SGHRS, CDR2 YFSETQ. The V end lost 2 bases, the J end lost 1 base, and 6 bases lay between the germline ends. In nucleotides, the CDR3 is TGCGCCAGCAGCTTTTTTGGGAACACTGAAGCTTTCTTT. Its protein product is CASSFFGNTEAFF.

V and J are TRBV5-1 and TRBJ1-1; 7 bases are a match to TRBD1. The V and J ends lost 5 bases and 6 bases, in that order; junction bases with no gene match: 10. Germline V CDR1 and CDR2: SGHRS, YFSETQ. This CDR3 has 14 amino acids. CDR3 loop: CASSPDRAKAEAFF. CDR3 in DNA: TGCGCCAGCAGTCCCGACAGGGCCAAGGCTGAAGCTTTCTTT.

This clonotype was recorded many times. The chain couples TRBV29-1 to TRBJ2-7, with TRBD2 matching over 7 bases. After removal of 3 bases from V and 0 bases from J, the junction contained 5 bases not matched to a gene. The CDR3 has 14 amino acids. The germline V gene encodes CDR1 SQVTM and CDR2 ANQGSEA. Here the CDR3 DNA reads TGCAGCGTTGAGGCGGGAGTCAACTCCTACGAGCAGTACTTC. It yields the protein CSVEAGVNSYEQYF.

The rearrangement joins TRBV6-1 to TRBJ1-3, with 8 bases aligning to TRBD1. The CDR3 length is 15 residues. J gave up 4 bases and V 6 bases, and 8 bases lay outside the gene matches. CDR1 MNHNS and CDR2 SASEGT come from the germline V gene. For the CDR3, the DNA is TGTGCCAGCAGCGAAACCGGGACAGGCGGAAACACCATATATTTT. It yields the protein CASSETGTGGNTIYF.

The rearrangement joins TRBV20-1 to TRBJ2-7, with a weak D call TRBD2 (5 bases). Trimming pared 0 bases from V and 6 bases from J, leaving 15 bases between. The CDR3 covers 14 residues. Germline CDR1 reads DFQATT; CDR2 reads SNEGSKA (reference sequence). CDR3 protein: CSARDRETLGEQYF. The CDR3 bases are TGCAGTGCTAGAGATCGGGAAACCTTGGGCGAGCAGTACTTC.

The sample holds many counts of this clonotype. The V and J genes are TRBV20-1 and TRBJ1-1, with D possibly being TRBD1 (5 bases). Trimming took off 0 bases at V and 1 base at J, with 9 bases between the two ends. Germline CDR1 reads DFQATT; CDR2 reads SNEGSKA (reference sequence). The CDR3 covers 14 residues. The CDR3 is CSARDAGTNTEAFF. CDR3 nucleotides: TGCAGTGCTAGAGATGCAGGGACGAACACTGAAGCTTTCTTT.

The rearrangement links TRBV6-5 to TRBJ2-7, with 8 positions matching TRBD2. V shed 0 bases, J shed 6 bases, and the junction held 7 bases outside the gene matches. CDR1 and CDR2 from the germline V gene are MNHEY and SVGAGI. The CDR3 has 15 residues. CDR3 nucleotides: TGTGCCAGCAGTTACTCACGGACTAGCCCACTCGAGCAGTACTTC. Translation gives CASSYSRTSPLEQYF.

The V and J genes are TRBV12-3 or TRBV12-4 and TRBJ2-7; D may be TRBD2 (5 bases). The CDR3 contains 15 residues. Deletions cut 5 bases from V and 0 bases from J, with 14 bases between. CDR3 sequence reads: CASSPIAWSSYEQYF. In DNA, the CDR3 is TGTGCCAGCAGTCCTATAGCGTGGAGCTCCTACGAGCAGTACTTC.

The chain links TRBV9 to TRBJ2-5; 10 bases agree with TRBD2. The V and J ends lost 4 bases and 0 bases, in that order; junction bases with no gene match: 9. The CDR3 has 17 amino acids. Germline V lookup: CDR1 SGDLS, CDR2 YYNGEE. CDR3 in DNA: TGTGCCAGCAGCTCGGGGGAAAGCGGGGGGGACCAAGAGACCCAGTACTTC. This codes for CASSSGESGGDQETQYF.

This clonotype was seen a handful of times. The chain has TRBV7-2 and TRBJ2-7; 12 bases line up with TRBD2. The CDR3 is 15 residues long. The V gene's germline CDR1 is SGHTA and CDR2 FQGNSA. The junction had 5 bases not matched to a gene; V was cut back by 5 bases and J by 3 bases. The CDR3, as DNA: TGTGCCAGCAGCGTAGGGGGACTAGCGGGCTACGAGCAGTACTTC. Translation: CASSVGGLAGYEQYF. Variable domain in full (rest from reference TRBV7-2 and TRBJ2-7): GAGVSQSPSNKVTEKGKDVELRCDPISGHTALYWYRQSLGQGLEFLIYFQGNSAPDKSGLPSDRFSAERTGGSVSTLTIQRTQQEDSAVYLCASSVGGLAGYEQYFGPGTRLTVT.

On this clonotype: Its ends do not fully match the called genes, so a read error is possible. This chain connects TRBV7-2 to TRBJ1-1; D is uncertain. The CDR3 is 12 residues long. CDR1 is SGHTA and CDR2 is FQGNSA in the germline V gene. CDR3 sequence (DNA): TGTGCCAGCAGTCCCCGGGAAACTGAAGTTTTCTTT. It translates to CASSPRETEVFF.

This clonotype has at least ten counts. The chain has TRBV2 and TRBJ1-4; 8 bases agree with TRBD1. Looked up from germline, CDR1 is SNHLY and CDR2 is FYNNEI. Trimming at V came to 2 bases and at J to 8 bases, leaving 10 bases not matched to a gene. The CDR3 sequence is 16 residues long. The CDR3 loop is CASSESDRGVGEKLFF. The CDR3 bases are TGTGCCAGCAGTGAAAGCGACAGGGGAGTAGGAGAAAAACTGTTTTTT.

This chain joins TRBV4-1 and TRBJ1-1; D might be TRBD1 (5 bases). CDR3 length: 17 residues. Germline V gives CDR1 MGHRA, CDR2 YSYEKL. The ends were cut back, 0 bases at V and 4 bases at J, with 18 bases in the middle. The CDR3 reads CASSQDYDREGSTEAFF. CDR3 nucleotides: TGCGCCAGCAGCCAAGATTACGACCGGGAGGGGAGCACTGAAGCTTTCTTT.

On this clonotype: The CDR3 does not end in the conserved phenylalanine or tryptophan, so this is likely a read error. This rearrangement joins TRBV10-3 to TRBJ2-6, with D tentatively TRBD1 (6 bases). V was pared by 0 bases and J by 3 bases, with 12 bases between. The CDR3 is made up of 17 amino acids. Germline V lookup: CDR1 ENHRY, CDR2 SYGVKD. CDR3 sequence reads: CAISESSGVDGANVLTS. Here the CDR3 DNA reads TGTGCCATCAGTGAGTCTTCAGGGGTCGATGGGGCCAACGTCCTGACTTCC.

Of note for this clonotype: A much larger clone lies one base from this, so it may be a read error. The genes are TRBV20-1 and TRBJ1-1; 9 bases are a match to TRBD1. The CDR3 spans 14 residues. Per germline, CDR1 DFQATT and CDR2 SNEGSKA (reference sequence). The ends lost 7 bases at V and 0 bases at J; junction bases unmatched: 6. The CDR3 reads CSVIRTGVNTEAFF. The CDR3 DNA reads TGCAGTGTTATCCGGACAGGGGTGAACACTGAAGCTTTCTTT.

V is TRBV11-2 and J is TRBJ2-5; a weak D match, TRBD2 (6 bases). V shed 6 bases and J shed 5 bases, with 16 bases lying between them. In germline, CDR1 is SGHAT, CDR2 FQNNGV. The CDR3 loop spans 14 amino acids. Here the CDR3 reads CASSGGRHAETQYF. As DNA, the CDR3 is TGTGCCAGCAGTGGAGGGAGGCACGCGGAGACCCAGTACTTC.